The 13 T cell receptor beta chains below come from one sample, sequenced in a study of cytomegalovirus exposure and HLA in healthy donors. The primer mix had 60 Vbeta and 13 Jbeta primers. Here immunoSEQ multiplex PCR was the method, and the copy in TCRdb shows in-frame clones only, minus some. The table includes about 99,000 clones, 75% to 80% detected once. The sample consisted of PBMCs. The receptors stem from a man aged 55-75 years in good health and CMV-seropositive.

The V gene is TRBV5-4, the J gene TRBJ2-1; perhaps TRBD1 as D (6 bases). CDR3 length: 14 residues. Germline CDR1 SGHNT, CDR2 YYREEE (reference sequence). V lost 4 bases and J 9 bases, leaving 17 bases between the germline ends. The CDR3 loop reads CASSGTRTEPEQFF. The CDR3 DNA sequence: TGTGCCAGCAGCGGCACCCGGACAGAGCCTGAGCAGTTCTTC.

This clone was seen only once. V is TRBV5-8 and J is TRBJ2-1; D perhaps matches TRBD2 (5 bases). Looked up from germline, CDR1 is SGHTS and CDR2 is YDEGEE. V was clipped by 6 bases and J by 7 bases, with 26 bases between them. CDR3 size: 17 residues. The CDR3 loop reads CASTPIREVILGNEQFF. The CDR3 coding sequence is TGTGCCAGCACCCCGATCCGGGAAGTGATATTGGGGAATGAGCAGTTCTTC.

This chain uses TRBV19 with TRBJ2-1, with a weak D call TRBD2 (5 bases). Trimming removed 2 bases from V and 5 bases from J, with 7 bases in between. The CDR3 runs to 13 residues. Germline V gene sequence: CDR1 LNHDA, CDR2 SQIVND (reference sequence). As DNA, the CDR3 is TGTGCCAGTAGTATACCCGGGGACAATGAGCAGTTCTTC. It encodes CASSIPGDNEQFF. The variable domain in full, with the rest retrieved from reference TRBV19 and TRBJ2-1, is DGGITQSPKYLFRKEGQNVTLSCEQNLNHDAMYWYRQDPGQGLRLIYYSQIVNDFQKGDIAEGYSVSREKKESFPLTVTSAQKNPTAFYLCASSIPGDNEQFFGPGTRLTVL.

This chain connects TRBV13 to TRBJ2-1; TRBD2 agrees at 13 bases. Germline CDR1 PRHDT, CDR2 FYEKMQ (reference sequence). V dropped 6 bases and J dropped 4; count of bases not matched to a gene: 21. The CDR3 length is 21 residues. In DNA form, the CDR3 reads TGTGCCAGCAGTTTTACCCCGGGACTAGCGGGGAGGGATTCGAGTTACAATGAGCAGTTCTTC. Protein: CASSFTPGLAGRDSSYNEQFF.

This clone was recorded a few times. In DNA form, the CDR3 reads TGTGCCAGCAGCTTATTTGGTACAGGGGAGTTCACAGATACGCAGTATTTT. It translates to CASSLFGTGEFTDTQYF. The chain joins TRBV7-2 to TRBJ2-3; 7 nucleotides line up with TRBD1. The length of the CDR3 is 17 residues. V lost 2 bases, J lost 2 bases, and 10 bases stayed unmatched. Germline CDR1 reads SGHTA; CDR2 reads FQGNSA.

The J gene is TRBJ1-2, the V gene TRBV10-3; D ambiguous. V lost 3 bases to trimming and J lost 7 bases, with 15 bases between them. Germline V lookup: CDR1 ENHRY, CDR2 SYGVKD. The length of the CDR3 is 14 residues. The CDR3 is CAISDSLPAGGYTF. CDR3 coding DNA: TGTGCCATCAGTGACTCCCTCCCCGCAGGTGGCTACACCTTC.

V gene TRBV5-6 combines with J gene TRBJ1-2; D is unclear. Trimming pared 3 bases from V and 8 bases from J, leaving 20 bases between. CDR3 length equals 15 residues. From germline, CDR1 is SGHDT and CDR2 YYEEEE. The CDR3 loop reads CASSSTEGYAFGYTF. CDR3 nucleotide sequence: TGTGCCAGCAGCTCCACAGAGGGTTATGCGTTCGGCTACACCTTC.

This chain links TRBV4-1 with TRBJ2-1; 7 bases are a match to TRBD2. Per germline, CDR1 MGHRA and CDR2 YSYEKL. The V gene end was trimmed by 8 bases and the J gene end by 4 bases; junction bases not matched to a gene: 11. The CDR3 is 15 residues long. The CDR3 here is CASGRLAEPYNEQFF. In DNA form, the CDR3 reads TGCGCCAGCGGGAGGCTAGCGGAGCCGTACAATGAGCAGTTCTTC.

The DNA of the CDR3 is TGTGCCAGCAGTTCTTACCCTCCTTCGCCCCGGGACACTGAAGCTTTCTTT. This codes for CASSSYPPSPRDTEAFF. The chain has TRBV28 and TRBJ1-1; D is undetermined. Germline lookup yields CDR1 MDHEN and CDR2 SYDVKM. Trimming removed 4 bases at V and 3 bases at J, with 21 bases between. This CDR3 is built from 17 residues.

The V gene is TRBV10-3, the J gene TRBJ2-7, with TRBD2 matching 7 bases. V was pared by 6 bases and J by 7 bases, with 3 bases of the junction left unmatched. The germline V gene encodes CDR1 ENHRY and CDR2 SYGVKD. This CDR3 spans 11 amino acids. CDR3 nucleotide sequence: TGTGCCATCAGGACGGGAGGTGAGCAGTACTTC. Residues: CAIRTGGEQYF.

V and J are TRBV19 and TRBJ2-5, with TRBD1 matching 11 bases. V lost 5 bases to trimming and J lost 4 bases; unmatched junction nucleotides: 6. The CDR3 totals 15 residues. Germline loops: CDR1 LNHDA, CDR2 SQIVND (reference sequence). In DNA form, the CDR3 reads TGTGCCAGTAGTGGCGGGACAGGGGGAGGAGAGACCCAGTACTTC. It translates to CASSGGTGGGETQYF.

This chain joins TRBV29-1 and TRBJ2-1; D is possibly TRBD2 (7 bases). The V end lost 8 bases, the J end lost 6 bases, and 14 bases lay between the germline ends. The germline V gene encodes CDR1 SQVTM and CDR2 ANQGSEA. The CDR3 has 12 amino acids. The chain's CDR3 is CSTRGGPNEQFF. The CDR3 nucleotides are TGCAGCACGCGCGGGGGCCCCAATGAGCAGTTCTTC.

The CDR3 is CASSLIGSSGADTQYF. CDR3 DNA: TGTGCCAGCAGCTTAATTGGATCGAGCGGAGCAGATACGCAGTATTTT. The chain employs TRBV7-6 and TRBJ2-3, with a weak D call TRBD2 (5 bases). The V gene's germline CDR1 is SGHVS and CDR2 FNYEAQ. Trimming shortened V by 2 bases and J by 4 bases, and 16 bases separated the two germline ends. This CDR3 is built from 16 residues.